Sequencing of this T cell receptor beta chain was carried out in a study of memory CD4+ T cells and cytomegalovirus serostatus. Whole-study context: This sample comes from healthy Belgian adults, 9 CMV seropositive, about 25 seronegative. Study results and limitations: 67 of 164 known CMV-associated TCRbeta sequences appeared in CD4+ memory.

Between the trimmed V and J ends, which lost 4 bases and 4 bases, there was a span of 16 bases. This CDR3 contains 15 residues. Germline CDR1 and CDR2: SGHAT and FQNNGV. The sort gate was single viable CD3+CD4+CD8-CD45RO+ cells for memory CD4+ T cells. CMV serostatus came from serum IgG against pp150, pp28, p38, p52. Generated by immunoSEQ multiplex PCR, the TCRdb table keeps only in-frame clones and is missing some. The sample includes 80,000 or so clones, about 78% seen only once; the top ten take around 2.6%. As for this clone: Its antigen remains unidentified.

V gene TRBV11-2 combines with J gene TRBJ1-2; the D gene is possibly TRBD1 (5 bases). The source is an adult in good health and CMV-seropositive. What was sequenced was memory CD4+ T cells from blood. CDR3 residues: CASSWGEARSYGYTF. The CDR3, as DNA: TGTGCCAGCAGCTGGGGGGAGGCCAGGAGCTATGGCTACACCTTC.